Listed below are T cell receptor beta chains from one sample, sequenced in a study of blood T cell repertoires in COVID-19. Produced via immunoSEQ multiplex PCR; TCRdb's table is partial and in-frame only. The table shows 250,000 to 300,000 clones, with about nine tenths occurring only once. The sample consisted of peripheral blood. The source of these receptors is a woman between 45 and 60 years old who had recovered from COVID-19. Both conserved end residues are part of each CDR3. D genes are given only for firm matches. Some rows mark clone size as missing; the rest say once, few, many or name a class of expanded clone.

TRBJ2-5 . TRBV7-9 TRBD2 CASSSPGLAGALQTQYF TGTGCCAGCAGCTCCCCCGGACTAGCGGGGGCTCTTCAGACCCAGTACTTC
TRBJ2-7 . TRBV6-5 TRBD2 CASSPPGGEYEQYF TGTGCCAGCAGTCCCCCGGGGGGGGAGTACGAGCAGTACTTC
TRBJ2-1 . TRBV5-4 TRBD2 CASSFDFWDYNNEQFF TGTGCCAGCAGCTTTGATTTTTGGGACTACAACAATGAGCAGTTCTTC
TRBJ2-1 . TRBV6-2/TRBV6-3 TRBD1 CASTPVWGQGLSEQFF TGTGCCAGCACCCCTGTGTGGGGACAGGGATTGAGTGAGCAGTTCTTC
TRBJ2-7 . TRBV5-1 . CASSARGWEQYF TGCGCCAGCAGCGCCAGGGGATGGGAGCAGTACTTC
TRBJ1-2 . TRBV7-9 TRBD1 CASSPGQGTHYGYTF TGTGCCAGCAGCCCGGGACAGGGGACTCACTATGGCTACACCTTC
TRBJ1-2 many TRBV6-4 TRBD1 CASKGQPGQKSGYTF TGTGCCAGCAAGGGTCAGCCGGGACAGAAGAGTGGCTACACCTTC
TRBJ1-1 . TRBV19 . CASRTDSNLNTEAFF TGTGCCAGTAGGACGGACAGCAACCTCAACACTGAAGCTTTCTTT
TRBJ2-7 . TRBV5-4 TRBD2 CASSPGLARNEQYF TGTGCCAGCAGCCCGGGACTAGCCCGTAACGAGCAGTACTTC
TRBJ2-7 . TRBV18 . CASSPGQKSYEQYF TGTGCCAGCTCACCAGGGCAGAAGTCCTACGAGCAGTACTTC
TRBJ2-5 . TRBV2 TRBD1 CASSVGPGDRVTTMGTQYF TGTGCCAGCAGTGTTGGTCCTGGGGACAGGGTGACCACTATGGGGACCCAGTACTTC
TRBJ2-7 . TRBV28 TRBD2 CASSLPGTSGRMREQYF TGTGCCAGCAGTCTCCCCGGGACTAGCGGGAGGATGAGGGAGCAGTACTTC
TRBJ2-7 . TRBV29-1 TRBD1 CSVGTGNYEQYF TGCAGCGTCGGGACAGGTAACTACGAGCAGTACTTC
TRBJ1-2 . TRBV5-1 . CASSLAPENYGYTF TGCGCCAGCAGCTTGGCTCCAGAAAACTATGGCTACACCTTC
TRBJ1-2 . TRBV7-2 . CASSLSANYGYTF TGTGCCAGCAGCTTATCGGCTAACTATGGCTACACCTTC
TRBJ1-2 . TRBV5-6 . CASSLALSSYGYTF TGTGCCAGCAGCTTGGCCCTCAGTTCCTATGGCTACACCTTC
TRBJ2-5 . TRBV9 TRBD1 CASSGTGGIGETQYF TGTGCCAGCAGCGGGACAGGGGGGATCGGGGAGACCCAGTACTTC
TRBJ1-4 . TRBV9 . CASSPGEPGGATNEKLFF TGTGCCAGCAGCCCCGGGGAGCCGGGGGGGGCAACTAATGAAAAACTGTTTTTT
TRBJ2-1 . TRBV5-1 . CASSLRIERNQQFF TGCGCCAGCAGCTTGAGAATAGAGCGGAACCAGCAGTTCTTC
TRBJ2-7 once TRBV11-2 TRBD1 CASSLNRLRTGGSHEQYF TGTGCCAGCAGCTTAAATCGCCTGAGGACAGGGGGCTCCCACGAGCAGTACTTC
TRBJ1-5 once TRBV5-1 TRBD1 CASRLGTGNQPQHF TGCGCCAGCAGGCTTGGGACAGGGAATCAGCCCCAGCATTTT
TRBJ1-1 . TRBV7-8 . CASSLFLLTGAEAFF .
TRBJ1-4 once TRBV21-1 . CASSKARGGPNEKLFF TGTGCCAGCAGCAAAGCGCGAGGGGGCCCCAATGAAAAACTGTTTTTT
TRBJ2-3 . TRBV7-2 . CASSSGLNIPAQYF TGTGCCAGCAGCTCCGGACTCAACATCCCCGCGCAGTATTTT
TRBJ2-4 . TRBV2 . CASSELFSQEKNIQYF TGTGCCAGCAGTGAACTATTTTCGCAAGAGAAAAACATTCAGTACTTC
TRBJ2-1 . TRBV7-9 . CASSLLDSIYNEQFF TGTGCCAGCAGCTTATTAGACTCAATCTACAATGAGCAGTTCTTC
TRBJ2-7 . TRBV19 TRBD2 CASSIGGLDFYEQYF TGTGCCAGTAGTATAGGAGGACTAGATTTCTACGAGCAGTACTTC
TRBJ2-7 . TRBV28 . CASSPLTGTRREQYF TGTGCCAGCAGTCCATTGACAGGGACTAGGCGCGAGCAGTACTTC
TRBJ1-2 . TRBV6-9 . CAVPREGSRPYGYTF TGTGCCGTCCCTCGAGAGGGATCCCGTCCCTATGGCTACACCTTC
TRBJ1-5 . TRBV6-5 TRBD1 CASSPDRLEYQPQHF TGTGCCAGCAGCCCGGACAGGTTAGAATATCAGCCCCAGCATTTT
TRBJ2-1 . TRBV5-1 . CASSSGGAGEYNEQFF TGCGCCAGCAGCTCTGGGGGGGCGGGAGAGTACAATGAGCAGTTCTTC
TRBJ1-2 . TRBV6-1 . CASSEGGGTYGYTF TGTGCCAGCAGTGAAGGGGGGGGTACCTATGGCTACACCTTC
TRBJ1-4 . TRBV7-9 TRBD1 CASSSTGGIEKLFF TGTGCCAGCAGCTCGACAGGGGGTATTGAAAAACTGTTTTTT
TRBJ2-1 . TRBV5-5 TRBD2 CASSNTPGLSSYNEQFF TGTGCCAGCAGCAACACCCCGGGACTATCTTCCTACAATGAGCAGTTCTTC
TRBJ2-7 . TRBV18 . CASSQTGLAHEQYF TGTGCCAGCTCGCAGACCGGGCTAGCACACGAGCAGTACTTC
TRBJ1-5 . TRBV30 TRBD1 CAWGTGINQPQHF TGTGCCTGGGGGACAGGGATCAATCAGCCCCAGCATTTT